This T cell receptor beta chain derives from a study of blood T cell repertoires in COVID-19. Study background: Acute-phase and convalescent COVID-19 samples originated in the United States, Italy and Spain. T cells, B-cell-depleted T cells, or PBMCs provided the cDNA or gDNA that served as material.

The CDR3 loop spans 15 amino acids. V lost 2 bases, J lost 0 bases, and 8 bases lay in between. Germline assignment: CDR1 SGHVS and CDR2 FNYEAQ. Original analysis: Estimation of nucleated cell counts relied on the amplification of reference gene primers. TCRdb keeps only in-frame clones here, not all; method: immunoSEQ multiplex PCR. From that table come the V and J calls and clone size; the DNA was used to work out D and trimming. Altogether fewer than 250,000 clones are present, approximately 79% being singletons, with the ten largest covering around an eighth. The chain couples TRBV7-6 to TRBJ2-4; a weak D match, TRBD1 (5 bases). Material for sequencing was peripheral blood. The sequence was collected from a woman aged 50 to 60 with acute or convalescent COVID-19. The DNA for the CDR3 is TGTGCCAGCAGCTTAAACAGGCTAGCCAAAAACATTCAGTACTTC. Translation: CASSLNRLAKNIQYF.